The sequence of this T cell receptor (beta chain) was determined in a study of beta chain features in type 1 diabetes listed by TCRdb under 2018. Broadly, across the study: No differences in mean age, gender distribution, total cell number or subset yield were found between patients and healthy donors. The study compared TCRB repertoires of sorted circulating CD4+ T cell subsets between recently diagnosed type 1 diabetes patients and matched healthy donors. A total of some 110 million sorted cells were examined across all samples, and the number of cells per subset was strongly correlated with RNA yield. Regulatory and stem cell-like memory subsets were obtained from only 8 patients and roughly eight healthy donors, while naive and central memory subsets were obtained from all 30 or so donors.

The High Capacity cDNA Reverse Transcription Kit was used to reverse transcribe all of the isolated RNA, meaning that expressed TCRB transcripts were what got sequenced. Deep immunoSEQ sequencing was performed on naive, central memory and regulatory T cell samples, with an average of roughly 3.3 million total reads per sample. After sorted cells were lysed in RLT buffer, RNA was extracted with DNase-treated RNeasy Micro or Mini kits, with the choice depending on cell number. Each cell subset was processed on its own to prevent cross-contamination, while patient and healthy donor samples were processed together. TCRB sequences were amplified from cDNA with the immunoSEQ multiplex PCR, producing 87-bp fragments spanning the CDR3 region. The amplicons were sequenced using the Illumina HiSeq platform. The published analysis was carried out like this. Synthetic template baselines were used to correct PCR bias computationally, reads within Hamming distance 2 were collapsed, and singletons that could not be merged were discarded. By aligning reads against IMGT, V, D and J genes, CDR3 length, and insertions or deletions at six rearrangement sites were assigned. Within each subset, clonotype counts were normalized to sorted cell number, after which true diversity and Gini coefficients were computed with the tcR R package. The overlap coefficient, calculated on TCRB nucleotide sequences, was used to measure repertoire sharing. As a proxy for the pre-selection repertoire, out-of-frame TCRB sequences from naive cells were analyzed. TCRdb limited this immuneACCESS table to in-frame rearrangements with V and J called. A share of clones is missing; checked studies link under half to unresolved V genes, and the rest is unexplained. V, J and clone size are taken as reported in that table, and D and trimming were inferred from the DNA itself. The sample table contains over 120,000 clones; only one count was recorded for more than 9% of them. The top ten constitute 1.3% of the sample.

A note on this clone: This clone's antigen is unknown. Base qualities are not recorded, but no much larger clone differs from it by a single base.

From each donor, a single peripheral blood sample of about 110 mL on average was drawn into heparinised tubes. Naive, central memory, regulatory and stem cell-like memory CD4+ T cells were sorted on a BD FACSAria II using a panel including CD45RO, CCR7, CD25, CD127, CD95 and CD27. Every sorted population had a purity above 98%. PBMCs were isolated right away by Lymphoprep density gradient centrifugation and were stained directly, without culture. Samples were stained and sorted in pairs, with one healthy donor and one patient per experiment, so that batch effects were minimized. The research as a whole found: Sequencing cDNA rather than genomic DNA could over-represent highly expressing activated cells, although activation and CD3 levels did not differ between groups. Shorter templates might be favored by PCR, yet because patient and control samples were amplified and corrected together, any such skew would affect both groups equally. Because the HLA sub-analyses included only small numbers of individuals, any influence of HLA type on TCRB rearrangement was left unresolved. At VDJ recombination sites, patients with type 1 diabetes made fewer insertions and deleted more nucleotides, a pattern implying thymic rearrangement abnormalities. In all four CD4+ subsets, TCRB CDR3 length was moderately but significantly shorter in type 1 diabetes patients. Naive, central memory and regulatory TCRB repertoires appeared to be more similar among patients than among healthy donors.

CDR1 and CDR2, per the germline V gene, are SGHTA and FQGNSA. The CDR3 covers 13 residues, taking in both the cysteine and the phenylalanine. Only CDR3 DNA is held: 39 bases, read in frame from base 1. This clonotype was sampled from a man younger than 35 in good health. The rearrangement combines TRBV7-2 with TRBJ2-5, with a weak D call of TRBD2 (6 bases match). The J call is in doubt because the DNA end fits TRBJ2-7 better. Sequenced input: naive CD4+ T cells from blood. This specimen's cell subset or site label, interpreted: true naive CD4+ T cells. The CDR3 protein: CASRNGGAYEQYF. The DNA sequence is as follows: TGTGCCAGCAGGAACGGGGGAGCCTACGAGCAGTACTTC.